Listed below are T cell receptor beta chains from one sample, sequenced in a study of vaccination and CD4 T cells after COVID-19. MiXCR was run by TCRdb on the PCR reads, yielding one entry per CDR3 protein. The repertoire holds more than 10,000 distinct CDR3 sequences, with 52% as singletons. No cognate antigen is known for these TCRs. The sequenced sample consisted of CD4+ T cells from blood, cultured in vitro. These receptors were obtained from a human donor who had recovered from COVID-19. CDR3s include the opening cysteine and the closing phenylalanine or tryptophan. The order of the fields is V gene, D gene, clone size, J gene, CDR3 DNA, CDR3 protein. A D gene is named only where the DNA matches it firmly. A row's size may be missing; if present it is once, few, many or a size class.

TRBV5-1,TRBD1,-,TRBJ1-2,TGCGCCAGCAGAGATGACAGGGTAAGGGATGGCTACACCTTC,CASRDDRVRDGYTF
TRBV20-1,-,-,TRBJ1-2,TGCAGTGCTAAACAGGGTCTTGGCTACACCTTC,CSAKQGLGYTF
TRBV4-3,TRBD1,-,TRBJ2-1,TGCGCCAGCAGCCACGGGACAGGGGACTACAATGAGCAGTTCTTC,CASSHGTGDYNEQFF
TRBV4-2,-,-,TRBJ1-2,TGTGCCAGCAGCCAAGAAGTCCCGAAGGAGGGTGGCTACACCTTC,CASSQEVPKEGGYTF
TRBV5-1,TRBD1,-,TRBJ1-5,TGCGCCAGCAGCTTGGGGGACAGGGTACAGCCCCAGCATTTT,CASSLGDRVQPQHF
TRBV19,-,-,TRBJ1-2,TGTGCCAGTAGTACCGACATTAACTATGGCTACACCTTC,CASSTDINYGYTF
TRBV15,-,-,TRBJ2-5,TGTGCCACCAGCAGACCCACGGGAGTCCAAGAGACCCAGTACTTC,CATSRPTGVQETQYF
TRBV4-2,-,-,TRBJ1-5,TGTGCCAGCAGCCAGAACCCAGGACGGAATCAGCCCCAGCATTTT,CASSQNPGRNQPQHF
TRBV7-2,TRBD1,-,TRBJ1-4,TGTGCCAGCAGAACCGGGACAGGGTTGTTTGAAAAACTGTTTTTT,CASRTGTGLFEKLFF
TRBV27,TRBD1,-,TRBJ2-7,TGTGCCAGCAGTCGGACAGGACCCTACGAGCAGTACTTC,CASSRTGPYEQYF
TRBV7-2,TRBD1,-,TRBJ2-1,TGTGCCAGCAGCCGACAGGGGTTCAACAATGAGCAGTTCTTC,CASSRQGFNNEQFF
TRBV7-6,-,-,TRBJ2-3,TGTGCCAGCAGCCCCAACACAGATACGCAGTATTTT,CASSPNTDTQYF
TRBV12-3/TRBV12-4,-,-,TRBJ2-2,TGTGCCAGCAGTAATTATGGGGCGACCGGGGAGCTGTTTTTT,CASSNYGATGELFF
TRBV9,-,-,TRBJ1-1,TGTGCCAGCAGCCCCCCCGGGGGAAGGACTGAAGCTTTCTTT,CASSPPGGRTEAFF
TRBV6-2/TRBV6-3,-,-,TRBJ2-7,TGTGCCAGCAGTTACTATCGGACAGAGATCTACGAGCAGTACTTC,CASSYYRTEIYEQYF
TRBV3-1,-,-,TRBJ1-2,TGTGCCAGCAGCCAAGATCATTCAGTGGACTATGGCTACACCTTC,CASSQDHSVDYGYTF
TRBV29-1,-,-,TRBJ1-1,TGCAGCGTTTCAAGAAATGGGCAAGAAGCTTTCTTT,CSVSRNGQEAFF
TRBV7-2,-,-,TRBJ1-4,TGTGCCAGCAGCTATGGGGAAAAACTGTTTTTT,CASSYGEKLFF
TRBV25-1,TRBD2,few,TRBJ2-2,TGTGCCAGCAGTGGGACTAGCGACACCGGGGAGCTGTTTTTT,CASSGTSDTGELFF
TRBV19,TRBD2,-,TRBJ2-3,TGTGCCAGTACCGGGACTAGCTATGCAGATACGCAGTATTTT,CASTGTSYADTQYF
TRBV7-9,-,-,TRBJ1-1,TGTGCCAGCACCCCAGGTTCTACGGGAGAAGCTTTCTTT,CASTPGSTGEAFF
TRBV29-1,-,-,TRBJ2-5,TGCAGCGTTGAACGGACCGTGAGTGGGACCCAGTACTTC,CSVERTVSGTQYF
TRBV7-9,-,-,TRBJ2-5,TGCGCCAGCAGCTCCTTGACAGACCAAGAGACCCAGTACTTC,CASSSLTDQETQYF
TRBV5-4,TRBD1,-,TRBJ1-6,TGTGCCAGCAGCACGCGACAGGGATGGGATTCACCCCTCCACTTT,CASSTRQGWDSPLHF
TRBV5-1,-,-,TRBJ2-2,TGCGCCAGCAGCTCCGAGGGGGGGACACGACTAACCGGGGAGCTGTTTTTT,CASSSEGGTRLTGELFF
TRBV5-5,-,-,TRBJ2-5,TGTGCCAGCAGCTTCGGACAAGAGACCCAGTACTTC,CASSFGQETQYF
TRBV20-1,-,-,TRBJ2-7,TGCAGTGCTCCCCCTCCGGGACACAGCTACGAGCAGTACTTC,CSAPPPGHSYEQYF
TRBV20-1,-,few,TRBJ1-2,TGCAGTGCTAGAGATTTGGCAGGGCTTAGCTACACCTTC,CSARDLAGLSYTF
TRBV4-1,-,-,TRBJ2-5,TGCGCCAGCAGCCAAGTTGCGTTCTTAGAGACCCAGCACTTC,CASSQVAFLETQHF
TRBV20-1,TRBD1,-,TRBJ1-3,TGCAGTGCTAGCCGGACAGGGTCTGGAAACACCATATATTTT,CSASRTGSGNTIYF
TRBV20-1,TRBD2,-,TRBJ2-7,TGCAGTGCTAGAGAAGGCGGGAGGCTGTTTGGCGAGCAGTACTTC,CSAREGGRLFGEQYF
TRBV27,-,few,TRBJ2-1,TGTGCCAGCAGCCGCTACTCAGGGAAATCCTACAATGAGCAGTTCTTC,CASSRYSGKSYNEQFF
TRBV5-1,TRBD1,-,TRBJ2-6,TGCGCCAGCAGCTCCCGGGACAGAGGAAGCTCTGGGGCCAACGTCCTGACTTTC,CASSSRDRGSSGANVLTF
TRBV6-1,-,few,TRBJ1-2,TGTGCCAGCAGGGATAATAACTATGGCTACACCTTC,CASRDNNYGYTF
TRBV6-1,-,-,TRBJ2-2,TGTGCCAGCGACACGGGAGTTGAAACCGGGGAGCTGTTTTTT,CASDTGVETGELFF
TRBV6-2/TRBV6-3,-,few,TRBJ2-6,TGTGCCAGCAGTTACAACTCTGGGGCCAACGTCCTGACTTTC,CASSYNSGANVLTF
TRBV20-1,TRBD1,-,TRBJ2-7,TGCAGTGCTAGAGATCGGGTCCGGGACAGGGGCGAGCAGTACTTC,CSARDRVRDRGEQYF
TRBV20-1,TRBD1,-,TRBJ2-3,TGCAGTACACCATTTAAGGGGGCAAGTTTAACAGATACGCAGTATTTT,CSTPFKGASLTDTQYF
TRBV6-1,TRBD1,-,TRBJ2-3,TGTGCCAGCCATACAGGGGTAGGAGATACGCAGTATTTT,CASHTGVGDTQYF
TRBV20-1,-,large,TRBJ2-1,TGCAGTGCTGTGAGGATCAACTCCTACAATGAGCAGTTCTTC,CSAVRINSYNEQFF
TRBV20-1,-,-,TRBJ2-1,TGCAGTGCCCGGCCGGGCCGGTCCGTACTTGAGCAGTTCTTC,CSARPGRSVLEQFF
TRBV19,-,-,TRBJ1-1,TGTGCCACCGAGGGACGGGGAAACACTGAAGCTTTCTTT,CATEGRGNTEAFF
TRBV29-1,TRBD1,-,TRBJ2-7,TGCAGCGTGGGAGGGACAGGGACCTACGAGCAGTACTTC,CSVGGTGTYEQYF
TRBV10-3,-,-,TRBJ1-1,TGTGCCAGTAGAACAGAGCTTATGAACACTGAAGCTTTCTTT,CASRTELMNTEAFF
TRBV19,TRBD2,-,TRBJ2-7,TGTGCCAGTAGTGCAGGACTAGCGGGACGAGAGCAGTACTTC,CASSAGLAGREQYF
TRBV6-1,-,-,TRBJ1-2,TGTGCCAGCAGTCTCGACCCCCCAGGGGTCTCTGCTTGGGGCTACACCTTC,CASSLDPPGVSAWGYTF